This T cell receptor (beta chain) was profiled in a study of cytomegalovirus exposure and HLA in healthy donors. General study results and limits: Some V segments, including TRBV6-2 and TRBV6-3, were excluded as indistinguishable. Per published reports, the classifier diagnosed cytomegalovirus status with high specificity and sensitivity.

Whereas donors were nominally healthy upon sampling, unrecorded immune exposures were probable. Turning to this clone: Its target is not known.

CDR1 is MNHNS and CDR2 is SASEGT in the germline V gene. Trimming took off 7 bases at V and 2 bases at J, with 14 bases between the two ends. This CDR3 has 14 amino acids. Primers: 60 Vbeta forward and 13 Jbeta reverse. The protocol was immunoSEQ multiplex PCR, while the TCRdb copy is restricted to in-frame clones and leaves out a portion. The table includes 210,000 or so clones, about 80% detected once. The source material was PBMCs. The genes are TRBV6-1 and TRBJ2-5; possibly TRBD1 for D (5 bases). The clonotype comes from a man in his late teens or twenties in good health and CMV-seronegative. The DNA for the CDR3 is TGTGCCAGCAAGGGGTCTCTGATACAAGAGACCCAGTACTTC. Its translation is CASKGSLIQETQYF.